The present entry profiles one TCR beta chain with its context. This entry is derived from a study of T cell responses to AZD1222 COVID-19 vaccine. Using immunoSEQ multiplex PCR, the repertoire was profiled, and TCRdb retains in-frame clones only, with some absent. The table records some 120,000 clones, more than 75% of them present only once. This specimen consisted of peripheral blood, obtained on day 0 of AZD1222 vaccination. The TCR was taken from an adult in good health.

The CDR3 sequence: CASSLTGGDLAFF. The CDR3 DNA sequence: TGTGCCAGCAGCTTGACAGGGGGCGATTTGGCTTTCTTT. V usage is TRBV7-2 and J usage is TRBJ1-1; 10 bases align to TRBD1. This CDR3 is built from 13 residues. Germline V lookup: CDR1 SGHTA, CDR2 FQGNSA. Germline trimming cut 3 bases from V and 11 bases from J; bases unmatched to any gene: 6.